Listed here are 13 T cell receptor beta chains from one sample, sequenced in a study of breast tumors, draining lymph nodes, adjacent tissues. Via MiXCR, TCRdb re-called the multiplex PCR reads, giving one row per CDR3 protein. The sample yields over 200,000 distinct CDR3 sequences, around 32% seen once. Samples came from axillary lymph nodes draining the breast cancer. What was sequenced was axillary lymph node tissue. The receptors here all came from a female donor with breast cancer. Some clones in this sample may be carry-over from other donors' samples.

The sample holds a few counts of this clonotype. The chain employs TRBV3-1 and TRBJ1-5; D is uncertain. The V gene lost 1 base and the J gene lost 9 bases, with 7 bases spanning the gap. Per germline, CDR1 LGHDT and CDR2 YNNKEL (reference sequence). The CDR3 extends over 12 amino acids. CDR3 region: CASSQVGAPQHF. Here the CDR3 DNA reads TGTGCCAGCAGCCAAGTCGGCGCGCCCCAGCATTTT. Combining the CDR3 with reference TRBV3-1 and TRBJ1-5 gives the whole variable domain DTAVSQTPKYLVTQMGNDKSIKCEQNLGHDTMYWYKQDSKKFLKIMFSYNNKELIINETVPNRFSPKSPDKAHLNLHINSLELGDSAVYFCASSQVGAPQHFGDGTRLSIL.

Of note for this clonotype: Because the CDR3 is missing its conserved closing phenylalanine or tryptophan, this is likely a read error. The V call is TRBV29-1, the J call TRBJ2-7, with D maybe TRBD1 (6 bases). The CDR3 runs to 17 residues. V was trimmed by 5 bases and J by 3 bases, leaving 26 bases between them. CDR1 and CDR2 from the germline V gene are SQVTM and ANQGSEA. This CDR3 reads CSVPLSRGFLTVYEQYS. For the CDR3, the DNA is TGCAGCGTTCCATTGTCCAGGGGTTTTTTGACCGTCTACGAGCAGTACTCC.

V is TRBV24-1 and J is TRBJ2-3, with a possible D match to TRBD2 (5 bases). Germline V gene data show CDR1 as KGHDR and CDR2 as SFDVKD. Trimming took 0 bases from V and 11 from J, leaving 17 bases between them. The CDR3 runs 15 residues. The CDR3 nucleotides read TGTGCCACCAGTGATTTGCAGTCTAGCACGAATGAGCAGTATTTT. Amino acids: CATSDLQSSTNEQYF.

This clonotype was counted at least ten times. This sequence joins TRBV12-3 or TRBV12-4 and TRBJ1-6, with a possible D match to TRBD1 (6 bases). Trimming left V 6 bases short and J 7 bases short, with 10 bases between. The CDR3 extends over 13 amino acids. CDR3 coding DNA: TGTGCCAGCAGGCGGGACACCAATTCACCCCTCCACTTT. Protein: CASRRDTNSPLHF.

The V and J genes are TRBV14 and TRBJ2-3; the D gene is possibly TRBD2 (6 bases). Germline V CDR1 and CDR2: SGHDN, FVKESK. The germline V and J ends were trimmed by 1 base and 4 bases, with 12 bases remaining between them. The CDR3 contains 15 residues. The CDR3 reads CASSQARGFPDTQYF. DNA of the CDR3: TGTGCCAGCAGCCAAGCCCGGGGGTTCCCAGATACGCAGTATTTT.

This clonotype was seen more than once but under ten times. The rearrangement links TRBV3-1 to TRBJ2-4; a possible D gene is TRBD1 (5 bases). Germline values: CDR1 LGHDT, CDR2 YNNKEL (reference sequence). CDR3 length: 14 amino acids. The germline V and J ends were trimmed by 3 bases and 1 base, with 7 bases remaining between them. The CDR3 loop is CASSHRQAKNIQYF. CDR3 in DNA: TGTGCCAGCAGCCATCGACAGGCCAAAAACATTCAGTACTTC.

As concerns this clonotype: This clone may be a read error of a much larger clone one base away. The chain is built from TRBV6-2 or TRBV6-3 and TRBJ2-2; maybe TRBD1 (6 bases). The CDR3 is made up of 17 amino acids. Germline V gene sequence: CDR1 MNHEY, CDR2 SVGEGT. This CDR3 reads CASSYSAGQTNAGELFF. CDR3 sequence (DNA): TGTGCCAGCAGTTACTCAGCCGGACAGACGAACGCCGGGGAGCTGTTTTTT.

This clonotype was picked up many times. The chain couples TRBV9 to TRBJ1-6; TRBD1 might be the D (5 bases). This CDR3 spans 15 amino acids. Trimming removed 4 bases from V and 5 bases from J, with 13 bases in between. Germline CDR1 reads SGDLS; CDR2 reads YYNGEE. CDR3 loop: CASSLTGRNNSPLHF. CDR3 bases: TGTGCCAGCAGCTTGACGGGACGTAATAATTCACCCCTCCACTTT.

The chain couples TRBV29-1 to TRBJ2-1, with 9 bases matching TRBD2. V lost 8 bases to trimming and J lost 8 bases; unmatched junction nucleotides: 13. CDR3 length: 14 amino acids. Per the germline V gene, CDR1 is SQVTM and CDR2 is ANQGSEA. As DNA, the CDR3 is TGCAGCTTAACGGTTAGCGGGAGTTTAGATGAGCAGTTCTTC. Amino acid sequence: CSLTVSGSLDEQFF.

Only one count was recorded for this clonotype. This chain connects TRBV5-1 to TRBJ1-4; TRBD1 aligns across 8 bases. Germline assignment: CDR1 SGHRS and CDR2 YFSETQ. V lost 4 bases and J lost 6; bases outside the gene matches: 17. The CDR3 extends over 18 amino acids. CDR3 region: CASSQAGTGRNADEKLFF. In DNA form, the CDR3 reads TGCGCCAGCAGCCAAGCTGGGACAGGTCGGAACGCTGATGAAAAACTGTTTTTT.

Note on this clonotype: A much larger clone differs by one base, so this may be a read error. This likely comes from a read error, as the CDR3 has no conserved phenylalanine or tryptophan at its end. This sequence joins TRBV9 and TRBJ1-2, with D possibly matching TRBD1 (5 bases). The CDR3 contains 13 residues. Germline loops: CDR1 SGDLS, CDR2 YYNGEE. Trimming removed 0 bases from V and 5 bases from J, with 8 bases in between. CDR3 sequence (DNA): TGTGCCAGCAGCGTAGGGGGGAGTTATGGCTACACCTCC. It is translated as CASSVGGSYGYTS.

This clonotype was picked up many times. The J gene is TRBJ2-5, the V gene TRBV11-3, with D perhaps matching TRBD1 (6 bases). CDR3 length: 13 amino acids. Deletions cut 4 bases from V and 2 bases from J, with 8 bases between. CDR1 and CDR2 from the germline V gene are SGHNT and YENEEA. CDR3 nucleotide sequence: TGTGCCAGCAGCTCAGGACAGCAAGAGACCCAGTACTTC. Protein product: CASSSGQQETQYF.

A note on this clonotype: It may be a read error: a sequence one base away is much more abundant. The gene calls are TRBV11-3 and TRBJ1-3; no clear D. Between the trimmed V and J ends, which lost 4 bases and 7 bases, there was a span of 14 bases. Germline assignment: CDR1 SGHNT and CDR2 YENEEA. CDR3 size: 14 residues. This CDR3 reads CASSSVGVGNTIYF. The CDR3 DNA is TGTGCCAGCAGCTCAGTAGGCGTCGGGAACACCATATATTTT.